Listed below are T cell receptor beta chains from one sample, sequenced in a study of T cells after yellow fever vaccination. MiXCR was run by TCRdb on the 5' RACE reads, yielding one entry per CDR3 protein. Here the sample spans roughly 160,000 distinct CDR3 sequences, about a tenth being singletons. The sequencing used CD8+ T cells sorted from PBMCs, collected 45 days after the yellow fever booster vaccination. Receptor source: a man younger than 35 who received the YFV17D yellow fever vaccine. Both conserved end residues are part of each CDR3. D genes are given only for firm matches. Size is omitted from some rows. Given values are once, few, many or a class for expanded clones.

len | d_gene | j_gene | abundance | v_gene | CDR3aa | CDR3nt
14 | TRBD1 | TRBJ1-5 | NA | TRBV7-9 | CASTDRESNQPQHF | TGTGCCAGCACCGACAGGGAAAGCAATCAGCCCCAGCATTTT
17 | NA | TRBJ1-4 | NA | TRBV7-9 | CASSLDLTGLVNEKLFF | TGTGCCAGCAGCTTAGATCTCACGGGACTGGTCAATGAAAAACTGTTTTTT
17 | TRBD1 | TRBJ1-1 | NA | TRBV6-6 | CASTPPGTGGWNTEAFF | TGTGCCAGCACCCCCCCCGGGACAGGGGGCTGGAACACTGAAGCTTTCTTT
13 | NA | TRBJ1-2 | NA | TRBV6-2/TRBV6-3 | CASSFRSAFGYTF | TGTGCCAGCAGTTTTCGGTCAGCTTTTGGCTACACCTTC
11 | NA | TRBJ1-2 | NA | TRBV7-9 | CASSPWGGYTF | TGTGCCAGCAGTCCATGGGGAGGCTACACCTTC
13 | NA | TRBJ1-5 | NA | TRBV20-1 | CSAAGTAGQPQHF | TGCAGTGCCGCCGGGACCGCTGGGCAGCCCCAGCATTTT
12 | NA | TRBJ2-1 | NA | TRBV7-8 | CASRLASAEQFF | TGTGCCAGCAGATTAGCGAGCGCTGAGCAGTTCTTC
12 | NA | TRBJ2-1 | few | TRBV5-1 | CASSSSVNEQFF | TGCGCCAGCAGCTCTAGCGTCAATGAGCAGTTCTTC
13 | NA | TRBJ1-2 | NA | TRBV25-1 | CASSEQIGYGYTF | TGTGCCAGCAGTGAGCAGATAGGTTATGGCTACACCTTC
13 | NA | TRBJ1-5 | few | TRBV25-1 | CASSESSNQPQHF | TGTGCCAGCAGTGAAAGTAGCAATCAGCCCCAGCATTTT
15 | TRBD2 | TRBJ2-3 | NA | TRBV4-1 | CASSQAAGGTDTQYF | TGCGCCAGCAGCCAAGCGGCGGGGGGCACAGATACGCAGTATTTT
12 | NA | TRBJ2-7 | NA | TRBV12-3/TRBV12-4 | CASSLGRVEQYF | TGTGCCAGCAGTTTAGGCAGGGTCGAGCAGTACTTC
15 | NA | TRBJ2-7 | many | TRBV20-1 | CSATKWGLGVLEQYF | TGCAGTGCTACAAAATGGGGGTTAGGGGTCCTGGAGCAGTACTTC
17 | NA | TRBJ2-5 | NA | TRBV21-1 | CASSRHKPGLVKETQYF | TGTGCCAGCAGCAGGCATAAGCCGGGACTAGTTAAAGAGACCCAGTACTTC
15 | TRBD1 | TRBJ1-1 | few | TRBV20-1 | CSARDNARGQTEAFF | TGCAGTGCTAGAGATAATGCTAGGGGGCAAACTGAAGCTTTCTTT
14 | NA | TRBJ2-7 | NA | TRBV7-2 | CASSFPGTFYEQYF | TGTGCCAGCAGCTTCCCCGGGACGTTCTACGAGCAGTACTTC
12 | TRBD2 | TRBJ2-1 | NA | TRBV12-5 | CASGLREDEQFF | TGTGCTAGTGGCCTACGGGAGGATGAGCAGTTCTTC
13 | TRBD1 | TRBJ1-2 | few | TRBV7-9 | CASSFQGDYGYTF | TGTGCCAGCAGCTTCCAGGGGGACTATGGCTACACCTTC
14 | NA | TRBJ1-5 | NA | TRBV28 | CASKMGVSHQPQHF | TGTGCCAGCAAAATGGGAGTTAGTCATCAGCCCCAGCATTTT
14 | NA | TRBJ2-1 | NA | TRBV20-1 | CSARVGHNGNEQFF | TGCAGTGCTAGGGTGGGCCACAATGGGAATGAGCAGTTCTTC
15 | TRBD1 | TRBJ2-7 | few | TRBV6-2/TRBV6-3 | CASSFDRESSYEQYF | TGTGCCAGCAGTTTCGACAGGGAGTCCTCCTACGAGCAGTACTTC
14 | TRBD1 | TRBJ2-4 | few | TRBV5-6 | CASSPGTGKNIQYF | TGTGCCAGCAGCCCCGGGACAGGGAAAAACATTCAGTACTTC
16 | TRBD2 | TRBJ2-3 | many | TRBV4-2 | CASSQDQGLGADTQYF | TGTGCCAGCAGCCAAGATCAGGGACTAGGCGCAGATACGCAGTATTTT
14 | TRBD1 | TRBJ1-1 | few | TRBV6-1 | CASRPDRWNTEAFF | TGTGCCAGCCGCCCGGACAGGTGGAACACTGAAGCTTTCTTT
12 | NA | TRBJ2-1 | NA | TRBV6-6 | CDSSYGIDEQFF | TGTGACAGCAGTTACGGTATCGATGAGCAGTTCTTC
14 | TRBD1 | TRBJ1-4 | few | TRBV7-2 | CASRGQGGNEKLFF | TGTGCCAGCAGAGGACAGGGGGGGAATGAAAAACTGTTTTTT
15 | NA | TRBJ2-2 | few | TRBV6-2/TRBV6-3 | CASSSLQGYTGELFF | TGTGCCAGCAGTTCGTTACAGGGTTATACCGGGGAGCTGTTTTTT
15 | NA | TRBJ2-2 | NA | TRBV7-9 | CASSLLAANTGELFF | TGTGCCAGCAGCCTACTGGCAGCAAACACCGGGGAGCTGTTTTTT
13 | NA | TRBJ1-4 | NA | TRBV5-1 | CASSLDRARELFF | TGCGCCAGCAGCTTGGACAGGGCGAGGGAACTGTTTTTT
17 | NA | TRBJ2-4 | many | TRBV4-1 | CASSQASGDLAKNIQYF | TGCGCCAGCAGCCAAGCCTCAGGGGACCTAGCCAAAAACATTCAGTACTTC
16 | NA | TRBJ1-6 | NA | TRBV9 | CASSVGIGDYNSPLHF | TGTGCCAGCAGCGTAGGGATAGGAGATTATAATTCACCCCTCCACTTT
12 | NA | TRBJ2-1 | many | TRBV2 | CASSAAYNEQFF | TGTGCCAGCAGTGCCGCCTACAATGAGCAGTTCTTC
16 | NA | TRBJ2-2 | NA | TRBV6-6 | CASSYSVRVASGELFF | TGTGCCAGCAGTTACTCAGTCAGGGTAGCTTCCGGGGAGCTGTTTTTT
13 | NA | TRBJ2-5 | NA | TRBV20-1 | CSARSRGQETQYF | TGCAGTGCTAGATCCCGGGGGCAGGAGACCCAGTACTTC
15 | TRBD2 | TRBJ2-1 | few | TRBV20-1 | CSAGDYLSSYNEQFF | TGCAGTGCGGGGGACTACCTAAGCTCCTACAATGAGCAGTTCTTC
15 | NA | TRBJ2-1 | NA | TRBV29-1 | CSVRGGEVSYNEQFF | TGCAGCGTGAGGGGGGGAGAGGTCTCCTACAATGAGCAGTTCTTC
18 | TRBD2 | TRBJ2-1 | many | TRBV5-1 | CASSLTTSGGARYNEQFF | TGCGCCAGCAGCTTGACAACTAGCGGGGGGGCTAGATACAATGAGCAGTTCTTC
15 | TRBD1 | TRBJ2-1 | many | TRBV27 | CASSVGTGVYNEQFF | TGTGCCAGCAGCGTCGGGACAGGGGTCTACAATGAGCAGTTCTTC
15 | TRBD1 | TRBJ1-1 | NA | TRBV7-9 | CASSPQGTENTEAFF | TGTGCCAGCAGCCCCCAGGGGACAGAGAACACTGAAGCTTTCTTT
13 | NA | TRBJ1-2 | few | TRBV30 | CAWTYSGSYGYTF | TGTGCCTGGACCTATTCCGGGTCCTATGGCTACACCTTC
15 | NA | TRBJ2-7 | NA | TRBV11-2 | CASRPRDSPFYEQYF | TGTGCCAGCAGACCCAGGGATTCTCCATTCTACGAGCAGTACTTC
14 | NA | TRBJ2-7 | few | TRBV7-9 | CASSHRGLPYEQYF | TGTGCCAGCAGCCACAGGGGACTACCCTACGAGCAGTACTTC
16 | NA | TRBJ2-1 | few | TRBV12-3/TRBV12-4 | CASSFLGGSSLNEQFF | TGTGCCAGCAGTTTTCTTGGGGGAAGTTCGCTCAATGAGCAGTTCTTC
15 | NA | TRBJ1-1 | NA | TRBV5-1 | CASSPADGPTTEAFF | TGCGCCAGCAGCCCCGCGGACGGACCTACCACTGAAGCTTTCTTT
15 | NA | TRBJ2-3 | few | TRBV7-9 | CASSLAGSTADTQYF | TGTGCCAGCAGCTTAGCCGGGTCAACGGCAGATACGCAGTATTTT
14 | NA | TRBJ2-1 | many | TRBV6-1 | CASRGAGTHNEQFF | TGTGCCAGCAGGGGAGCCGGGACCCACAATGAGCAGTTCTTC
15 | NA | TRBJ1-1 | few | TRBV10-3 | CAISESTLSVKEAFF | TGTGCCATCAGTGAGTCGACGTTGTCCGTTAAAGAAGCTTTCTTT
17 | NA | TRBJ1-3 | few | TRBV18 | CASSPRPYSFPRNTIYF | TGTGCCAGCTCACCTAGACCGTATTCATTCCCTCGGAACACCATATATTTT
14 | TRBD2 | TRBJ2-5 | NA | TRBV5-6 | CASSLSLAAETQYF | TGTGCCAGCAGCCTTTCACTAGCGGCAGAGACCCAGTACTTC
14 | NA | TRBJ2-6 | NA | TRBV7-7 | CLTAEPLWANVLTF | TGCTTGACGGCGGAACCCCTCTGGGCCAACGTCCTGACTTTC
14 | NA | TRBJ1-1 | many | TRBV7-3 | CASSPGGGYTEAFF | TGTGCCAGCAGCCCCGGTGGGGGATACACTGAAGCTTTCTTT
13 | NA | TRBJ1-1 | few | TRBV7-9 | CASSQRGVTEAFF | TGTGCCAGCAGCCAAAGGGGGGTCACTGAAGCTTTCTTT
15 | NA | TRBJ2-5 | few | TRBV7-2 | CASTPEGGLGETQYF | TGTGCCAGCACGCCGGAGGGGGGACTGGGAGAGACCCAGTACTTC
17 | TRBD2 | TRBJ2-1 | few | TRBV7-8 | CASSRGTSGGGYNEQFF | TGTGCCAGCAGCAGAGGGACTAGCGGGGGAGGTTACAATGAGCAGTTCTTC
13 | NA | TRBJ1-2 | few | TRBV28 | CASRGGEVPNYTF | TGTGCCAGCAGGGGGGGTGAGGTGCCTAACTACACCTTC
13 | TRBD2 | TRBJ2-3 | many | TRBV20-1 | CSANLAGSDTQYF | TGCAGTGCCAACCTAGCGGGGTCAGATACGCAGTATTTT
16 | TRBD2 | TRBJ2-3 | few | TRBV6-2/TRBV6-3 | CASSYLAGGGPDTQYF | TGTGCCAGCAGTTACCTTGCGGGGGGCGGCCCAGATACGCAGTATTTT
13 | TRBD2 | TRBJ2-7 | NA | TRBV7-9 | CASSPRGGEEQYF | TGTGCCAGCAGCCCCCGGGGGGGTGAAGAGCAGTACTTC
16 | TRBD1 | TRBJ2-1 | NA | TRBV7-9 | CASSPKTGGGFNEQFF | TGTGCCAGCAGCCCGAAGACAGGGGGGGGCTTCAATGAGCAGTTCTTC